These 6 T cell receptor beta chains were all obtained from the same sample, sequenced in a study of T cell responses to AZD1222 COVID-19 vaccine. Data came from immunoSEQ multiplex PCR; TCRdb stores just in-frame clones and leaves some out. The table lists 150,000 to 200,000 clones, about nine tenths of them singletons. This sample comprised peripheral blood, obtained 28 days after the second AZD1222 dose. The receptors here all came from an adult who received the AZD1222 COVID-19 vaccine.

The V call is TRBV7-3, the J call TRBJ2-2; D might be TRBD1 (6 bases). Trimming took 4 bases from V and 7 from J, leaving 13 bases between them. The CDR3 consists of 14 residues. Germline V lookup: CDR1 SGHTA, CDR2 FQGTGA. The CDR3 protein is CASSSYRAGGELFF. The DNA of the CDR3 is TGTGCCAGCAGCTCCTACAGGGCAGGCGGGGAGCTGTTTTTT.

The genes are TRBV18 and TRBJ2-7, with 9 nucleotides matching TRBD2. This CDR3 spans 17 amino acids. Unmatched junction bases numbered 17, after V lost 4 bases and J lost 7 bases. CDR1 and CDR2 from the germline V gene are KGHSH and LQKENI. Here the CDR3 reads CASSLYTGTSRTLEQYF. CDR3 nucleotide sequence: TGTGCCAGCTCACTGTACACGGGGACTAGCCGAACCCTTGAGCAGTACTTC.

In the case of this clone: The same CDR3 arises from other DNA sequences in this sample as well. The CDR3 spells CASSEVANSPLHF. CDR3 nucleotides: TGTGCCAGCAGTGAAGTCGCTAATTCACCCCTCCACTTT. V is TRBV2 and J is TRBJ1-6; the D is unclear. The V and J ends lost 1 base and 6 bases respectively, with 4 bases between them. This CDR3 comprises 13 residues. CDR1 is SNHLY, CDR2 FYNNEI, per germline.

J is TRBJ1-3 and V is TRBV7-9; D possibly corresponds to TRBD1 (5 bases). The CDR3 is 18 amino acids. Trimming removed 4 bases at V and 1 base at J, with 20 bases between. Germline V gene lookup returns CDR1 SEHNR and CDR2 FQNEAQ (reference sequence). CDR3 coding DNA: TGTGCCAGCAGCTGGCGTTTCGGGCGGGACCGTTCTGGAAACACCATATATTTT. This sequence encodes CASSWRFGRDRSGNTIYF.

This chain joins TRBV6-5 and TRBJ2-6; D is perhaps TRBD1 (7 bases). CDR3 length: 15 residues. Germline lookup yields CDR1 MNHEY and CDR2 SVGAGI. V lost 6 bases to trimming and J lost 4 bases, with 13 bases between them. The CDR3 nucleotides are TGTGCCAGCAGACAGCAGGGGGGAGGGGCCAACGTCCTGACTTTC. Amino acids: CASRQQGGGANVLTF.

This sequence joins TRBV7-2 and TRBJ2-3; TRBD2 agrees at 8 bases. In germline, CDR1 is SGHTA, CDR2 FQGNSA. The CDR3 spans 14 residues. After removal of 8 bases from V and 4 bases from J, the junction contained 8 bases not matched to a gene. CDR3 residues: CASAPAGAADTQYF. The CDR3 DNA follows: TGTGCCAGCGCCCCAGCGGGGGCCGCAGATACGCAGTATTTT.